These T cell receptor beta chains were read from a single sample in a study of beta chain features in type 1 diabetes. Using immunoSEQ multiplex PCR, the repertoire was profiled, and TCRdb retains in-frame clones only, with some absent. The table lists a few hundred thousand clones, around 24% of them singletons. Sequencing input: naive CD4+ T cells from blood. The receptors derive from a woman in her 30s with type 1 diabetes. Both conserved end residues are part of each CDR3. Each record gives: J gene, clone size, D gene, V gene, CDR3 protein, CDR3 DNA. D genes are given only for firm matches. Clone size is shown for a subset of rows, as once, few, many or a class of expanded clone.

j_call: TRBJ2-7
clone_size: -
d_call: TRBD1
v_call: TRBV30
cdr3_aa: CAWTMQPPGQGAYEQYF
cdr3_nt: TGTGCCTGGACTATGCAACCCCCGGGACAGGGGGCCTACGAGCAGTACTTC

j_call: TRBJ2-1
clone_size: few
d_call: -
v_call: TRBV4-1
cdr3_aa: CASSHPDAREQFF
cdr3_nt: TGCGCCAGCAGCCACCCTGATGCTCGGGAGCAGTTCTTC

j_call: TRBJ2-7
clone_size: -
d_call: TRBD2
v_call: TRBV29-1
cdr3_aa: CSVDGIAGGPYEQYF
cdr3_nt: TGCAGCGTTGATGGCATAGCGGGAGGACCCTACGAGCAGTACTTC

j_call: TRBJ1-5
clone_size: -
d_call: TRBD1
v_call: TRBV18
cdr3_aa: CASSQDRDGQPQHF
cdr3_nt: TGTGCCAGCTCCCAGGACAGGGATGGTCAGCCCCAGCATTTT

j_call: TRBJ2-1
clone_size: -
d_call: -
v_call: TRBV7-6
cdr3_aa: CASSLLLADPYNEQFF
cdr3_nt: TGTGCCAGCAGCTTACTTTTAGCGGACCCCTACAATGAGCAGTTCTTC

j_call: TRBJ2-5
clone_size: -
d_call: TRBD1
v_call: TRBV7-9
cdr3_aa: CASSLWQGAETQYF
cdr3_nt: TGTGCCAGCAGCTTATGGCAGGGGGCAGAGACCCAGTACTTC

j_call: TRBJ2-7
clone_size: -
d_call: TRBD2
v_call: TRBV4-2
cdr3_aa: CASSQDLPGGSSYEQYF
cdr3_nt: TGTGCCAGCAGCCAAGATTTGCCGGGAGGAAGCTCCTACGAGCAGTACTTC

j_call: TRBJ2-7
clone_size: few
d_call: -
v_call: TRBV25-1
cdr3_aa: CASSEVREPYEQYF
cdr3_nt: TGTGCCAGCAGTGAAGTCCGAGAACCCTACGAGCAGTACTTC

j_call: TRBJ1-1
clone_size: -
d_call: -
v_call: TRBV19
cdr3_aa: CASKPRYDTRNTEAFF
cdr3_nt: TGTGCCAGTAAGCCCCGCTATGACACGAGAAACACTGAAGCTTTCTTT

j_call: TRBJ2-3
clone_size: -
d_call: -
v_call: TRBV30
cdr3_aa: CAWSLSSTDTQYF
cdr3_nt: TGTGCCTGGAGTTTAAGCAGCACAGATACGCAGTATTTT

j_call: TRBJ1-1
clone_size: once
d_call: -
v_call: TRBV30
cdr3_aa: CAWTKGRSGRVTEAFF
cdr3_nt: TGTGCCTGGACCAAGGGGCGGTCGGGCAGGGTCACTGAAGCTTTCTTT

j_call: TRBJ1-2
clone_size: -
d_call: -
v_call: TRBV30
cdr3_aa: CAWSRVRVGYTF
cdr3_nt: TGTGCCTGGAGTAGGGTCAGGGTTGGCTACACCTTC

j_call: TRBJ2-7
clone_size: -
d_call: -
v_call: TRBV5-1
cdr3_aa: CASSWGERSYEQYF
cdr3_nt: TGCGCCAGCAGCTGGGGAGAACGATCCTACGAGCAGTACTTC

j_call: TRBJ2-7
clone_size: few
d_call: -
v_call: TRBV25-1
cdr3_aa: CASSDAGVEYEQYF
cdr3_nt: TGTGCCAGCAGTGATGCAGGGGTGGAGTACGAGCAGTACTTC

j_call: TRBJ2-3
clone_size: -
d_call: TRBD2
v_call: TRBV2
cdr3_aa: CASEGAGEGTQYF
cdr3_nt: TGTGCCAGCGAAGGAGCGGGAGAGGGTACGCAGTATTTT

j_call: TRBJ1-1
clone_size: few
d_call: -
v_call: TRBV7-9
cdr3_aa: CASSPRGARHTEAFF
cdr3_nt: TGTGCCAGCAGCCCCCGGGGGGCGAGGCACACTGAAGCTTTCTTT

j_call: TRBJ2-7
clone_size: few
d_call: -
v_call: TRBV9
cdr3_aa: CASSVGQDNEQYF
cdr3_nt: TGTGCCAGCAGCGTAGGACAGGACAACGAGCAGTACTTC

j_call: TRBJ2-5
clone_size: -
d_call: -
v_call: TRBV15
cdr3_aa: CATSLQRQETQYF
cdr3_nt: TGTGCCACCAGCCTACAGAGACAAGAGACCCAGTACTTC

j_call: TRBJ2-1
clone_size: few
d_call: -
v_call: TRBV5-4
cdr3_aa: CASSLGQPYNEQFF
cdr3_nt: TGTGCCAGCAGCTTGGGGCAACCCTACAATGAGCAGTTCTTC

j_call: TRBJ2-5
clone_size: -
d_call: TRBD1
v_call: TRBV28
cdr3_aa: CASSLMGQGKLETQYF
cdr3_nt: TGTGCCAGCAGTTTAATGGGACAGGGGAAATTGGAGACCCAGTACTTC